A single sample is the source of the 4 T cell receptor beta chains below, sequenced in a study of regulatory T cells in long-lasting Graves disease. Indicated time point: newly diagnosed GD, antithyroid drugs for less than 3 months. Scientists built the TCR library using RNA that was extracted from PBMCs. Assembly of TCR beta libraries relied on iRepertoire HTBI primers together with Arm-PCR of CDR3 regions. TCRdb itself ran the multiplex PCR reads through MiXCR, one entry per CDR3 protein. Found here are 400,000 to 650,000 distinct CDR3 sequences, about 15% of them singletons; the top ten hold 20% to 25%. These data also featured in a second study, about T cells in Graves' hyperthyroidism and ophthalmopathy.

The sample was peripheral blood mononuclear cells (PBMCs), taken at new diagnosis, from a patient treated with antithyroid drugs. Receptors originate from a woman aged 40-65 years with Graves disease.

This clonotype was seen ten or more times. The CDR3 spells CSARLYTEAFF. In DNA, the CDR3 is TGCAGTGCTAGGTTGTACACTGAAGCTTTCTTT. The chain has TRBV20-1 and TRBJ1-1, with D unclear. V was pared by 3 bases and J by 3 bases, with 5 bases between. Germline CDR1 DFQATT, CDR2 SNEGSKA (reference sequence). This CDR3 comprises 11 residues.

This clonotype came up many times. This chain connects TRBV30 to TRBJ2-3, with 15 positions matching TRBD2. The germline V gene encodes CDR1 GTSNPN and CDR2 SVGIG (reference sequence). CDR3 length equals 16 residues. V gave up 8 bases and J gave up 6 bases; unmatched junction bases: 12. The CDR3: CARSPGTSGGLDTQYF. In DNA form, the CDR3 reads TGTGCCCGTAGCCCCGGGACTAGCGGGGGGTTGGATACGCAGTATTTT.

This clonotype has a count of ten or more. The CDR3 here is CSAPPAGLTDTQYF. In DNA, the CDR3 is TGCAGTGCGCCGCCCGCGGGGCTAACAGATACGCAGTATTTT. The gene calls are TRBV20-1 and TRBJ2-3; tentatively, D is TRBD2 (6 bases). CDR1 is DFQATT, CDR2 SNEGSKA, per germline (reference sequence). CDR3 size: 14 residues. V was shortened by 6 bases and J by 3 bases, with 16 bases between the two germline ends.

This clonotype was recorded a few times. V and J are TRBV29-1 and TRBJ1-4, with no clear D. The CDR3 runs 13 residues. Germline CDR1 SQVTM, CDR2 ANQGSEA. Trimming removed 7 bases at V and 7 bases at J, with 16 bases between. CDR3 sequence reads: CSGRRGWGEKLFF. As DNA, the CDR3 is TGCAGCGGTAGACGCGGGTGGGGTGAAAAACTGTTTTTT. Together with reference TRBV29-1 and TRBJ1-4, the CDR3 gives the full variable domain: SAVISQKPSRDICQRGTSLTIQCQVDSQVTMMFWYRQQPGQSLTLIATANQGSEATYESGFVIDKFPISRPNLTFSTLTVSNMSPEDSSIYLCSGRRGWGEKLFFGSGTQLSVL.